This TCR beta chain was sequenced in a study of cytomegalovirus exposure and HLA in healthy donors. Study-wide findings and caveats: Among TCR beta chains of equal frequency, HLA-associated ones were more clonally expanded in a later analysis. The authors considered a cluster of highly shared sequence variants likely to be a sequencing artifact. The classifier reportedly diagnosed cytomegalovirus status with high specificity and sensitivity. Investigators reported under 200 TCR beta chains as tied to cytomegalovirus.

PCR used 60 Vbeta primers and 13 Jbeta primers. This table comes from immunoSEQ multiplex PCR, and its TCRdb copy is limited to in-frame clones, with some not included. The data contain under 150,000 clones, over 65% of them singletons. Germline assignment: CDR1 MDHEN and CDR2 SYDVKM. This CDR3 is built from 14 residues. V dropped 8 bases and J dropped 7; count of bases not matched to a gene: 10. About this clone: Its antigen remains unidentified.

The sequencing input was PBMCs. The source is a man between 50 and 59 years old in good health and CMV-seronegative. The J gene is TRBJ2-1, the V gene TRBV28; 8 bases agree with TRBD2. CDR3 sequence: CASRGGPGVNEQFF. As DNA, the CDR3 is TGTGCCAGCCGGGGGGGACCAGGAGTGAATGAGCAGTTCTTC.